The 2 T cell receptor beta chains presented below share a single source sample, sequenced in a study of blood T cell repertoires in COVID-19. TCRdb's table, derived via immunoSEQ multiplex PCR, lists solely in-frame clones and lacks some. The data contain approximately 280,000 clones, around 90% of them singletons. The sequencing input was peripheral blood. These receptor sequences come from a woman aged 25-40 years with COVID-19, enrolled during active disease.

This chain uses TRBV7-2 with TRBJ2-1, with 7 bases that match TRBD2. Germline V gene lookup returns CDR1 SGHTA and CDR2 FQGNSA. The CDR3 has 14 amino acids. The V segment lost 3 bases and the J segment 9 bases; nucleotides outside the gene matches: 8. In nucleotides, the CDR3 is TGTGCCAGCAGCTTGCTGAGCGGGGCCTTTGAGCAGTTCTTC. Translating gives CASSLLSGAFEQFF.

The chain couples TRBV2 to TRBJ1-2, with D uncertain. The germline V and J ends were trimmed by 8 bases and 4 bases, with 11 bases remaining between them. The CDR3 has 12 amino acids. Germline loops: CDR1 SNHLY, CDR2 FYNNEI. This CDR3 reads CASSPGSYGYTF. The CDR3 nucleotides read TGTGCCAGCTCCCCGGGATCCTATGGCTACACCTTC. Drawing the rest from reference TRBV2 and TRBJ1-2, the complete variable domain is EPEVTQTPSHQVTQMGQEVILRCVPISNHLYFYWYRQILGQKVEFLVSFYNNEISEKSEIFDDQFSVERPDGSNFTLKIRSTKLEDSAMYFCASSPGSYGYTFGSGTRLTVV.